This record looks at one TCR beta chain sequence and its context. Its antigen is undetermined. The CDR3 is made up of 12 amino acids. Trimming cost V 1 base and J 7 bases, with 5 bases left between them. Germline V CDR1 and CDR2: SGHDT, YYEEEE. This specimen belongs to a study of shared clonotypes between healthy human individuals. As for the study in general: In total, the donors were two women and a few men aged 18 to 49. Study-level points and caveats: Large sequencing depth failed to make sorted-subset sequencing complete, rarefaction showed.

Replicate PCRs run on sorted subsets employed around 200 ng DNA, tens of thousands of T cell genomes. Some clones are missing from TCRdb's copy, which holds only in-frame ones; the method was immunoSEQ multiplex PCR. The sample has 650,000 to 750,000 clones, more than 70% seen once. V is TRBV5-6 and J is TRBJ2-2; D gene unclear. This TCR came from a woman aged 25 to 39 in good health. The sequencing sample was made of memory CD4+ T cells sorted from blood. The subset here: CD45RA-negative fraction. As DNA, the CDR3 is TGTGCCAGCAGCTTGCAGAGCGGGGAGCTGTTTTTT. It yields the protein CASSLQSGELFF.